The 26 T cell receptor beta chains below were found in one sample sequenced in a study of blood T cell repertoires in COVID-19. This table comes from immunoSEQ multiplex PCR, and its TCRdb copy is limited to in-frame clones, with some not included. The sample records around 300,000 clones, less than 90% being singletons. The specimen sequenced was peripheral blood. The receptors were gathered from a human donor in a cohort sampled during active COVID-19.

The chain carries TRBV19 and TRBJ2-2, with a tentative D call TRBD2 (5 bases). With 6 bases removed from V and 7 bases from J, the gap between germline ends came to 21 bases. The CDR3 is 16 residues long. Germline V gene lookup returns CDR1 LNHDA and CDR2 SQIVND (reference sequence). The CDR3 nucleotides read TGTGCCAGTAGCATCTGGGTTGGGCCTGCGGGCGGGGAGCTGTTTTTT. Translation: CASSIWVGPAGGELFF.

This CDR3 reads CAISESDWNSYEQYF. DNA of the CDR3: TGTGCCATCAGTGAGAGCGACTGGAACTCCTACGAGCAGTACTTC. The rearrangement joins TRBV10-3 to TRBJ2-7, with D unresolved. The germline gives CDR1 ENHRY, CDR2 SYGVKD. The CDR3 is made up of 15 amino acids. Trimming removed 2 bases from V and 0 bases from J, with 11 bases in between.

This rearrangement joins TRBV4-2 to TRBJ2-1; TRBD2 agrees at 10 bases. The CDR3 has 18 amino acids. J lost 4 bases, V lost 0 bases, and 9 bases had no gene match. Looked up from germline, CDR1 is LGHNA and CDR2 is YNFKEQ. The CDR3 protein is CASSQEPLTSGAYNEQFF. The CDR3, as DNA: TGTGCCAGCAGCCAAGAGCCCCTCACTAGCGGGGCTTACAATGAGCAGTTCTTC.

The gene calls are TRBV5-1 and TRBJ2-1, with D possibly being TRBD2 (6 bases). Germline lookup yields CDR1 SGHRS and CDR2 YFSETQ. The CDR3 covers 16 residues. The germline V and J ends were trimmed by 4 bases and 2 bases, with 16 bases remaining between them. The CDR3 sequence is CASSSGGLVTYNEQFF. The DNA of the CDR3 is TGCGCCAGCAGCAGTGGAGGGTTGGTAACCTACAATGAGCAGTTCTTC.

The chain links TRBV28 to TRBJ1-2; D not resolved. With 8 bases removed from V and 7 bases from J, the gap between germline ends came to 23 bases. Germline V gene data show CDR1 as MDHEN and CDR2 as SYDVKM. The CDR3 totals 15 residues. The CDR3 nucleotides read TGTGCCAGCCAGACTAGAGAATCGGGCGTCGGTGGCTACACCTTC. It encodes CASQTRESGVGGYTF.

In DNA, the CDR3 is TGTGCCAGCTCACCCCAGGGGGAGGTCAATCAGCCCCAGCATTTT. The encoded protein is CASSPQGEVNQPQHF. The chain is built from TRBV18 and TRBJ1-5; 7 positions agree with TRBD1. Per the germline V gene, CDR1 is KGHSH and CDR2 is LQKENI. The CDR3 has 15 residues. Unmatched junction bases numbered 5, after V lost 3 bases and J lost 3 bases. Based on the CDR3 plus reference TRBV18 and TRBJ1-5, the full variable domain is NAGVMQNPRHLVRRRGQEARLRCSPMKGHSHVYWYRQLPEEGLKFMVYLQKENIIDESGMPKERFSAEFPKEGPSILRIQQVVRGDSAAYFCASSPQGEVNQPQHFGDGTRLSIL.

The rearrangement joins TRBV10-1 to TRBJ2-4, with 7 bases identical to TRBD2. CDR3 length equals 14 residues. Germline V gene lookup returns CDR1 WNHNN and CDR2 SYGVQD (reference sequence). V was pared by 6 bases and J by 5 bases, with 7 bases of the junction left unmatched. The CDR3 nucleotides read TGCGCCAGCAGCCCTAGGGGAGGGGAAAACATTCAGTACTTC. It translates to CASSPRGGENIQYF.

The chain has TRBV28 and TRBJ1-1, with TRBD1 identical over 7 bases. Germline V lookup: CDR1 MDHEN, CDR2 SYDVKM. V shed 11 bases, J shed 1 base, and the junction held 7 bases outside the gene matches. CDR3 length equals 13 residues. The CDR3 DNA reads TGTGCCCTTTGGGACAGCGCGAACACTGAAGCTTTCTTT. Protein: CALWDSANTEAFF.

V gene TRBV19 combines with J gene TRBJ2-5; D is perhaps TRBD2 (6 bases). In germline, CDR1 is LNHDA, CDR2 SQIVND (reference sequence). CDR3 length equals 16 residues. V was trimmed by 6 bases and J by 5 bases, leaving 22 bases between them. The CDR3 loop is CASSITSFRSEETQYF. The DNA of the CDR3 is TGTGCCAGTAGCATCACTAGCTTCAGATCGGAGGAGACCCAGTACTTC. The full variable domain, in which reference TRBV19 and TRBJ2-5 provide the parts outside the CDR3, is DGGITQSPKYLFRKEGQNVTLSCEQNLNHDAMYWYRQDPGQGLRLIYYSQIVNDFQKGDIAEGYSVSREKKESFPLTVTSAQKNPTAFYLCASSITSFRSEETQYFGPGTRLLVL.

The chain has TRBV6-5 and TRBJ1-5; TRBD1 matches 9 bases. The CDR3 totals 15 residues. V lost 7 bases to trimming and J lost 5 bases; unmatched junction nucleotides: 9. The germline gives CDR1 MNHEY, CDR2 SVGAGI. CDR3 in amino acids: CASTATGGFDQPQHF. In nucleotides, the CDR3 is TGTGCCAGCACTGCGACAGGGGGGTTTGATCAGCCCCAGCATTTT.

The chain links TRBV4-2 to TRBJ1-1, with D hard to call. Trimming cost V 0 bases and J 1 base, with 9 bases left between them. CDR3 length: 15 residues. In germline, CDR1 is LGHNA, CDR2 YNFKEQ. CDR3 in amino acids: CASSQEYSQNTEAFF. In DNA form, the CDR3 reads TGTGCCAGCAGCCAAGAATACAGCCAGAACACTGAAGCTTTCTTT.

CDR3 sequence (DNA): TGTGCCAGCACCTCGGGGATTCTGAACACTGAAGCTTTCTTT. Its translation: CASTSGILNTEAFF. The rearrangement joins TRBV3-1 (or the pseudogene TRBV3-2) to TRBJ1-1, with D uncertain. CDR1 and CDR2 from the germline V gene are LGHDT and YNNKEL (reference sequence). Trimming removed 7 bases from V and 0 bases from J, with 12 bases in between. The CDR3 spans 14 residues.

With regard to this clone: This specimen includes other DNA sequences encoding the same CDR3. The V gene is TRBV5-4, the J gene TRBJ2-1; TRBD2 matches 11 bases. This CDR3 has 16 residues. CDR1 SGHNT and CDR2 YYREEE come from the germline V gene (reference sequence). The ends lost 0 bases at V and 4 bases at J; junction bases unmatched: 3. The CDR3 region is CASSLDGTSGYNEQFF. The CDR3 DNA follows: TGTGCCAGCAGCTTGGACGGGACTAGCGGTTACAATGAGCAGTTCTTC.

The J gene is TRBJ2-1, the V gene TRBV14, with no clear D. The CDR3 is made up of 16 amino acids. The V and J ends lost 4 bases and 8 bases respectively, with 21 bases between them. Per the germline V gene, CDR1 is SGHDN and CDR2 is FVKESK. CDR3 sequence reads: CASSPSYAQKVHEQFF. The CDR3 nucleotides are TGTGCCAGCAGCCCTTCTTACGCCCAGAAAGTCCATGAGCAGTTCTTC.

In this sample, this clone turned up a few times. This sequence joins TRBV28 and TRBJ1-2; TRBD1 agrees at 7 bases. After removal of 3 bases from V and 4 bases from J, the junction contained 11 bases not matched to a gene. CDR3 length: 16 amino acids. Germline loops: CDR1 MDHEN, CDR2 SYDVKM. DNA of the CDR3: TGTGCCAGCAGTTTTCCAGTCGGGACAGCCTCCTATGGCTACACCTTC. It codes for CASSFPVGTASYGYTF.

CDR3 protein: CASSLRTGGGQPQHF. The DNA of the CDR3 is TGTGCCAGCAGCCTTAGGACAGGGGGTGGTCAGCCCCAGCATTTT. The chain has TRBV3-1 (or the pseudogene TRBV3-2) and TRBJ1-5; 10 nucleotides line up with TRBD1. Trimming took 4 bases from V and 6 from J; bases not matched to a gene: 6. CDR1 and CDR2 from the germline V gene are LGHDT and YNNKEL (reference sequence). This CDR3 comprises 15 residues.

CDR3 in amino acids: CASSLERGRDLSPTGELFF. The CDR3 DNA is TGTGCCAGCAGCTTGGAGAGGGGGAGGGATTTGTCCCCAACCGGGGAGCTGTTTTTT. The chain combines TRBV5-4 with TRBJ2-2, with D possibly TRBD2 on 7 matching bases. The CDR3 has 19 amino acids. Between the trimmed V and J ends, which lost 0 bases and 5 bases, there was a span of 23 bases. From germline, CDR1 is SGHNT and CDR2 YYREEE (reference sequence).

The chain joins TRBV27 to TRBJ1-2; 7 bases are a match to TRBD1. Germline V gene data show CDR1 as MNHEY and CDR2 as SMNVEV (reference sequence). CDR3 length: 13 residues. V trimming: 6 bases; J trimming: 9 bases; junction bases outside the gene matches: 10. DNA for the CDR3: TGTGCCAGCAGCAGACAGGGTTACAGTAGCTACACCTTC. Encoded protein: CASSRQGYSSYTF.

V and J are TRBV15 and TRBJ1-1; 7 positions match TRBD1. CDR1 is LNHNV, CDR2 YYDKDF, per germline (reference sequence). V lost 0 bases to trimming and J lost 2 bases; unmatched junction nucleotides: 9. The CDR3 is made up of 17 amino acids. CDR3 bases: TGTGCCACCAGCAGAGATTTCAGTCAGGGGGGAAACACTGAAGCTTTCTTT. Translated, it gives CATSRDFSQGGNTEAFF.

As for this clone: Within the sample, other DNA sequences also encode this same CDR3. J is TRBJ2-6 and V is TRBV28, with TRBD2 as a possible D gene (7 bases). This CDR3 is 15 amino acids long. Germline assignment: CDR1 MDHEN and CDR2 SYDVKM. V was pared by 9 bases and J by 2 bases, with 14 bases between. The CDR3 region is CASRGGATGANVLTF. For the CDR3, the DNA is TGTGCCAGTAGGGGGGGGGCCACTGGGGCCAACGTCCTGACTTTC.

This rearrangement joins TRBV6-2 or TRBV6-3 to TRBJ2-1, with D unresolved. V was cut by 4 bases and J by 7 bases, with 5 bases left in between. The CDR3 is 11 residues long. Germline V lookup: CDR1 MNHEY, CDR2 SVGEGT. CDR3 in amino acids: CASSLQNEQFF. The DNA for the CDR3 is TGTGCCAGCAGTTTACAAAATGAGCAGTTCTTC.

The chain has TRBV3-1 (or the pseudogene TRBV3-2) and TRBJ1-2, with 8 bases aligning to TRBD1. This CDR3 has 16 amino acids. Per the germline V gene, CDR1 is LGHDT and CDR2 is YNNKEL (reference sequence). V trimming: 1 base; J trimming: 7 bases; junction bases outside the gene matches: 11. CDR3 region: CASSQGSRGLLGGYTF. The CDR3 coding sequence is TGTGCCAGCAGCCAAGGAAGCAGGGGGCTGTTGGGTGGCTACACCTTC.

This chain joins TRBV5-4 and TRBJ2-1; D perhaps matches TRBD2 (6 bases). In germline, CDR1 is SGHNT, CDR2 YYREEE (reference sequence). The V and J ends lost 0 bases and 5 bases respectively, with 12 bases between them. The CDR3 contains 15 residues. The CDR3 is CASSLGSSAHNEQFF. For the CDR3, the DNA is TGTGCCAGCAGCTTGGGTTCTAGCGCGCACAATGAGCAGTTCTTC.

Remarks on this clone: Other DNA sequences from this sample encode an identical CDR3 as well. The genes are TRBV28 and TRBJ2-7, with 7 bases aligning to TRBD2. CDR3 length: 14 amino acids. Losses at the gene ends were 4 bases for V and 2 bases for J; bases not matched to a gene: 5. Germline V gene sequence: CDR1 MDHEN, CDR2 SYDVKM. CDR3 protein: CASSYGGRTYEQYF. The CDR3 nucleotides read TGTGCCAGCAGTTACGGCGGGAGAACCTACGAGCAGTACTTC. Looking up the rest from reference TRBV28 and TRBJ2-7 gives the full variable domain: DVKVTQSSRYLVKRTGEKVFLECVQDMDHENMFWYRQDPGLGLRLIYFSYDVKMKEKGDIPEGYSVSREKKERFSLILESASTNQTSMYLCASSYGGRTYEQYFGPGTRLTVT.

The chain links TRBV2 to TRBJ1-5, with TRBD1 matching 7 bases. The V gene's germline CDR1 is SNHLY and CDR2 FYNNEI. Trimming at V came to 5 bases and at J to 4 bases, leaving 8 bases not matched to a gene. The CDR3 loop spans 15 amino acids. The CDR3 sequence is CASSTSRQGNQPQHF. The CDR3 bases are TGTGCCAGCAGTACCTCCCGACAGGGTAATCAGCCCCAGCATTTT.

V usage is TRBV28 and J usage is TRBJ2-2, with D tentatively TRBD2 (5 bases). V lost 6 bases to trimming and J lost 4 bases, with 21 bases between them. The CDR3 runs 17 residues. Germline V CDR1 and CDR2: MDHEN, SYDVKM. The CDR3 coding sequence is TGTGCCAGCAGCACCCCGCGGAGCCCCGCGGGCACCGGGGAGCTGTTTTTT. This codes for CASSTPRSPAGTGELFF.